This TCR beta chain was captured by sequencing in a study of cytomegalovirus exposure and HLA in healthy donors. For this clone: An end of the junction does not agree with germline; a read error may underlie this.

PCR primers comprised 60 Vbeta and 13 Jbeta primers. The data were produced by immunoSEQ multiplex PCR, yet TCRdb's version contains in-frame clones alone and is incomplete. The sample includes approximately 140,000 clones, around three quarters of them seen just once. Germline V gene lookup returns CDR1 SGHAT and CDR2 FQNNGV. CDR3 length: 16 residues. V is TRBV11-2 and J is TRBJ2-1, with TRBD2 matching 10 bases. The TCR sequence derives from a man in his forties in good health and CMV-seropositive. Material for sequencing was PBMCs. The DNA for the CDR3 is TGTGCCAGCAGCTTGGCCCACGGGACTAGCGTCAATGGGCAGTTCTTC. This translates into CASSLAHGTSVNGQFF.